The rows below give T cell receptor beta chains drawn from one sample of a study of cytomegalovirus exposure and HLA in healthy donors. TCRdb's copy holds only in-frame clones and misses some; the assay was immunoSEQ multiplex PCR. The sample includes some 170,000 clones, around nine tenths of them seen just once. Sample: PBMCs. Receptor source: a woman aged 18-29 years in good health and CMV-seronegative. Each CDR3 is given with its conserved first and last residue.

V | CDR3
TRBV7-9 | CASSFFGSGNTIYF
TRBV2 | CASRTGPRAYEQYF
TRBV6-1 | CASSPGQGPYGYTF
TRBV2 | CASLRDINYNEQFF
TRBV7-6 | CASSYGYNEQFF
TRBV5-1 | CASLRGDTQYF
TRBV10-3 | CAISEPGQLNTEAFF
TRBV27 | CARSPRDRGYGYTF
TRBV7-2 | CASSLMSGGNQPQHF
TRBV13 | CASSPPWLANTEAFF
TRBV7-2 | CASSLVTGSRRETQYF
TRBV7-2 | CASTRGTDLLEAFF
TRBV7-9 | CASSLWGGEMENGYTF
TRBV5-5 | CASSLYTGGRNQPQHF
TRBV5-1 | CASSLAGGRAGEQFF
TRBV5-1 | CASSPTSTGLSSYEQYF
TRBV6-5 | CASSPGLSTWTQYF
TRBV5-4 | CASSSPPAGGGYTF
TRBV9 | CASSVTARAGAIETQYF
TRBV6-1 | CASSDRAGQGVRNRDSPLHF
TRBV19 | CASSIYTGLNTEAFF
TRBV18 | CASSPGQSGELFF
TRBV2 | CASRFSVSYNEQFF
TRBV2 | CAIEAPGLAGGPDEQFF
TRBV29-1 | CSVVNSLGYEQYF
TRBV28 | CASGGTSLSYEQYF
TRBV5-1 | CASSPTPGQGGGNTIYF
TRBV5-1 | CASSSDKLTGLHSGANVLTF
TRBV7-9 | CASSLSPSLAGGNEQFF
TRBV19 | CASASPRVNTEAFF
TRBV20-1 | CSATVNTEAFF
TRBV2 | CASTREVNSNQPQHF
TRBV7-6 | CASSSLTGDNEAFF
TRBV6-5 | CASSSRQAQETQYF
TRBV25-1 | CASRVAEGAEAFF
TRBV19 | CASSILLTVNTEAFF
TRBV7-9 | CASSQGGARPYGYTF
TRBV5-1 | CASSQDSYEQYF
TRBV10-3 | CAIRGRDSLNYGYTF
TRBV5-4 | CASSLAGTGLYGYTF
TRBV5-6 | CASTLGATDTDTQYF
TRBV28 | CASASGGRIDGYTF